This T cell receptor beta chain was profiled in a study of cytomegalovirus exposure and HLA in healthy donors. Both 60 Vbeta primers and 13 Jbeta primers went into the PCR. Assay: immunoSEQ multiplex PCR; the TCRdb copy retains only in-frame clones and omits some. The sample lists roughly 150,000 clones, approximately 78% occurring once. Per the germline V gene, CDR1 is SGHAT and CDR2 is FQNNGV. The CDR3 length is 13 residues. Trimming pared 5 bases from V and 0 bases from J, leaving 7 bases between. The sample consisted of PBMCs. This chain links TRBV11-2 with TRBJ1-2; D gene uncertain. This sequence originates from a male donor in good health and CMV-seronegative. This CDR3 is CASSLSPNYGYTF. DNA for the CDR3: TGTGCCAGCAGCCTTAGCCCTAACTATGGCTACACCTTC.